The rows below give T cell receptor beta chains drawn from one sample of a study of T cells in narcolepsy. Sequenced by immunoSEQ multiplex PCR; TCRdb stores in-frame clones only, minus some. Among over 25,000 clones, about 84% were seen once, and the ten largest hold 3% to 4%. The material sequenced was CD45RA- memory CD4+ T cells from PBMCs. These receptors were collected from a human donor with narcolepsy. Each CDR3 is given with its conserved first and last residue. A D gene is named only where the DNA matches it firmly. For some rows the clone size is stated as once, few or many, or as a class when expanded; others skip it.

d_call j_call clone_size v_call cdr3_nt cdr3_aa
TRBD1 TRBJ2-3 few TRBV6-4 TGTGCCAGCAGTGAAAGGCCAGGGGGCGCAGATACGCAGTATTTT CASSERPGGADTQYF
- TRBJ2-3 - TRBV5-8 TGTGCCAGCAGCTTCGGGACTAGCACAGATACGCAGTATTTT CASSFGTSTDTQYF
- TRBJ1-1 - TRBV5-3 TGTGCCAGAAGCCCCGAGGCCCATTTGAACACTGAAGCTTTCTTT CARSPEAHLNTEAFF
- TRBJ2-5 - TRBV12-5 TGTGCTAGTGGTTTGGACCGGGGAGAGACCCAGTACTTC CASGLDRGETQYF
- TRBJ2-3 - TRBV5-1 TGCGCCAGCACCTTGGGGGCCGGCACAGATACGCAGTATTTT CASTLGAGTDTQYF
- TRBJ2-3 - TRBV6-6 TGTGCCAGCAGTTACATACGTGGTCGGTCAGATACGCAGTATTTT CASSYIRGRSDTQYF
TRBD1 TRBJ1-2 - TRBV4-1 TGCGCCAGCAACTTGGACAGGGAGGTCGGAGGCTACACCTTC CASNLDREVGGYTF
- TRBJ1-4 - TRBV20-1 TGCAGTGCTAGGATTGGGGAAAAACTGTTTTTT CSARIGEKLFF
- TRBJ1-1 few TRBV11-3 TGTGCCAGCAGCAAGTGGTCGGACACTGAAGCTTTCTTT CASSKWSDTEAFF
- TRBJ1-6 - TRBV2 TGTGCCAGCACGAGGGCCAGCTCCTATAATTCACCCCTCCACTTT CASTRASSYNSPLHF
- TRBJ2-1 once TRBV5-1 TGTGCCAGCAGCCCGATCGGGGGGCACTACAATGAGCAGTTCTTC CASSPIGGHYNEQFF
- TRBJ2-5 few TRBV7-2 TGTGCCAGCAGCTTAGTTGGGACCCAGTACTTC CASSLVGTQYF
TRBD1 TRBJ2-7 - TRBV6-5 TGTGCCAGCAGCCGGCAGACAGGGACGTACGAGCAGTACTTC CASSRQTGTYEQYF
- TRBJ2-1 - TRBV19 TGTGCCAGTAGTATCTCTTCCTACAATGAGCAGTTCTTC CASSISSYNEQFF
- TRBJ1-5 - TRBV7-2 TGTGCCAGCAGTCCAGGCTTCAATCAGCCCCAGCATTTT CASSPGFNQPQHF
TRBD2 TRBJ2-2 - TRBV9 TGTGCCAGCAGCGTAGCTAGCGGGGGGGCCGAGGAGCTGTTTTTT CASSVASGGAEELFF
TRBD1 TRBJ2-7 - TRBV19 TGTGCCAGTAGTATTGGACAGGGGTTCTCAGAGCAGTACTTC CASSIGQGFSEQYF
TRBD1 TRBJ2-2 - TRBV5-4 TGTGCCAGCAGCTTGGGACAGGGAAAAGGCACCGGGGAGCTGTTTTTT CASSLGQGKGTGELFF
- TRBJ1-2 - TRBV7-9 TGTGCCAGCAGCCCCAACGGGGTTGCCTATGGCTACACCTTC CASSPNGVAYGYTF
- TRBJ2-2 - TRBV2 TGTGCCACCGAGGCGTCAGGGGCAACTGGGGAGCTGTTTTTT CATEASGATGELFF
TRBD2 TRBJ2-5 - TRBV5-6 TGTGCCAGCAGCTTGAGAGCGGGGGTTATTCGGGAAGAGACCCAGTACTTC CASSLRAGVIREETQYF
- TRBJ1-1 - TRBV15 TGTGCCACCAGCACCCCTGCGGGGAACACTGAAGCTTTCTTT CATSTPAGNTEAFF
- TRBJ1-1 - TRBV9 TGTGCCAGCAGCGTAGAGGGCCTGAACACTGAAGCTTTCTTT CASSVEGLNTEAFF
- TRBJ1-1 - TRBV5-1 TGCGCCAGCAGCCCGAAAGGGGAGCACACTGAAGCTTTCTTT CASSPKGEHTEAFF
- TRBJ2-2 - TRBV7-9 TGTGCCAGCAGCACTGCAGCAGCCGTGAACACCGGGGAGCTGTTTTTT CASSTAAAVNTGELFF
TRBD1 TRBJ1-1 - TRBV18 TGTGCCAGCTCACCTTCGGGACAGGGCACTGAAGCTTTCTTT CASSPSGQGTEAFF
- TRBJ1-1 - TRBV2 TGTGCCAACCGAGTGAGTGAGAACACTGAAGCTTTCTTT CANRVSENTEAFF
- TRBJ2-7 few TRBV6-1 TGTGCCAGCGGAAAAGGGGACCGCGCCTACGAGCAGTACTTC CASGKGDRAYEQYF
TRBD2 TRBJ2-3 - TRBV9 TGTGCCAGCAGCGCCTTAGCGGGGGCTGAAGATACGCAGTATTTT CASSALAGAEDTQYF
- TRBJ1-1 - TRBV7-3 TGTGCCAGCAGCTCCCAGGGATTAAACACTGAAGCTTTCTTT CASSSQGLNTEAFF
- TRBJ2-1 - TRBV10-2 TGCGCCAGCAGTGAGCGGTACAATGAGCAGTTCTTC CASSERYNEQFF
- TRBJ2-7 - TRBV9 TGTGCCAGCAGCGTAGATTCAGGGGACGGTTTCGAGCAGTACTTC CASSVDSGDGFEQYF
- TRBJ2-2 - TRBV21-1 TGTGCCAGCAGCAAGGGGGCCGGGGAGCTGTTTTTT CASSKGAGELFF
TRBD1 TRBJ2-2 - TRBV5-4 TGTGCCAGCAGCCCTGGGACAGGTTTAAGAACCGGGGAGCTGTTTTTT CASSPGTGLRTGELFF
- TRBJ2-7 - TRBV29-1 TGCAGCAGCCGTCGGACGGGGAGCTCCTACGAGCAGTACTTC CSSRRTGSSYEQYF
- TRBJ1-6 - TRBV5-1 TGCGCCAGCAGCTTGGCAGGGTATAATTCACCCCTCCACTTT CASSLAGYNSPLHF
TRBD1 TRBJ1-2 - TRBV29-1 TGCAGCGTTCCTCGGGACAGCCATTTTGGCTACACCTTC CSVPRDSHFGYTF
- TRBJ1-2 - TRBV12-5 TGTGCTAGTGGGACACCTCTCCGGGGGGATGGCTACACCTTC CASGTPLRGDGYTF
TRBD2 TRBJ2-3 - TRBV30 TGTGCCTGGACCTCGCTAGCGGGGAGCCTTATTTCCACAGATACGCAGTATTTT CAWTSLAGSLISTDTQYF
- TRBJ2-5 - TRBV19 TGTGCCACCAGGACCGGGAACGGAGAGACCCAGTACTTC CATRTGNGETQYF
- TRBJ1-4 - TRBV20-1 TGCAGTGCTACCGGTTGGGAAAAACTGTTTTTT CSATGWEKLFF
- TRBJ1-3 - TRBV30 TGTGCCTGGGACCGGGGACAACAATGGGTAGGAAACACCATATATTTT CAWDRGQQWVGNTIYF
TRBD2 TRBJ2-3 - TRBV4-1 TGCGCCAGCAGCCAGGGGGCGGCGCGGGGGGTGTCTGCAGATACGCAGTATTTT CASSQGAARGVSADTQYF
TRBD1 TRBJ1-1 - TRBV20-1 TGCAGGGGTAAGACAGGGTCTGAAGCTTTCTTT CRGKTGSEAFF
- TRBJ2-5 - TRBV7-9 TGTGCCAGCAGCTTAGCTATCACTCCGGGGCCAGGGACCCAGTACTTC CASSLAITPGPGTQYF
TRBD2 TRBJ2-3 - TRBV5-1 TGCGCCAGCAGCTTGGTTGGGACTAGAGACACAGATACGCAGTATTTT CASSLVGTRDTDTQYF
- TRBJ1-3 - TRBV18 TGTGCCAGCTCTCTCGACCCAGGCTCTGGAAACACCATATATTTT CASSLDPGSGNTIYF
- TRBJ1-6 once TRBV5-1 TGCGCCAGCAGCTTGGAAGTGCTAGGGCCTAATTCACCCCTCCACTTT CASSLEVLGPNSPLHF
- TRBJ2-1 once TRBV6-1 TGTGCCAGCAGTGAACGAAGGACTCCACCCTACAATGAGCAGTTCTTC CASSERRTPPYNEQFF
TRBD1 TRBJ2-7 - TRBV5-5 TGTGCCAGCAGCTTGACCTCGGGACAGGGGTTTCACGAGCAGTACTTC CASSLTSGQGFHEQYF
- TRBJ2-5 - TRBV5-8 TGTGCCAGCAGCGTTCCCCGGGACATCAAAGAGACCCAGTACTTC CASSVPRDIKETQYF
TRBD1 TRBJ2-3 - TRBV7-2 TGTGCCAGCAGCTTAGTAGGGACAGGGGGCACAGATACGCAGTATTTT CASSLVGTGGTDTQYF
TRBD1 TRBJ1-1 once TRBV11-2 TGTGCCAGCAGCTCCAACAGGGGAACATTGGAAGCTTTCTTT CASSSNRGTLEAFF
TRBD2 TRBJ2-5 - TRBV19 TGTGCCAGTAGTCAAACGCGGGGGACGGAAGAGACCCAGTACTTC CASSQTRGTEETQYF
- TRBJ1-2 - TRBV29-1 TGCAGCGTTGAAGATCGGCGGGGGGCTAACTATGGCTACACCTTC CSVEDRRGANYGYTF
- TRBJ2-1 once TRBV11-3 TGTGCCAGCAGCTTTTCAGCGTACAATGAGCAGTTCTTC CASSFSAYNEQFF
TRBD1 TRBJ2-3 - TRBV27 TGTGCCAGCACCCCCCGGGGCGACAGGGGAGCAGATACGCAGTATTTT CASTPRGDRGADTQYF